This TCR beta chain originates from a study of blood T cell repertoires in COVID-19. Study overall: Some COVID-19 samples were acute and others convalescent; all came from the United States, Italy and Spain. The cDNA or gDNA used as material had been derived from T cells, B-cell-depleted T cells, or PBMCs.

Libraries were prepared by immunoSEQ multiplex PCR; TCRdb keeps only in-frame clonotypes and omits some of them. The data show about 400,000 clones, with roughly 91% seen just once and about 1.7% held by the top ten. Across under 25 US areas, participants ranged in age from about 18 to 100 years. All recovered Cohort 3 donors got two negative PCRs, got clearance, or saw symptom resolution. Sequenced: PBMCs or T cells enriched from blood (not recorded which). The TCR sequence derives from a woman aged 25 to 45 who had recovered from COVID-19.

The CDR3 DNA reads as TGCAGCGCCGGCCCCAGGGCGTATGGCTACACCTTC. Its protein product is CSAGPRAYGYTF. V usage is TRBV29-1 and J usage is TRBJ1-2; the D gene is possibly TRBD1 (5 bases). V gave up 7 bases and J gave up 5 bases, with 14 bases separating them. The CDR3 runs 12 residues. Germline values: CDR1 SQVTM, CDR2 ANQGSEA.